The source of this T cell receptor (beta chain) is a study of T cell repertoires in cytomegalovirus infection. As for the study in general: Researchers turned to recently identified HLA-C-restricted CMV epitopes as well as well-studied HLA-B-restricted ones. Matching HLA type, along with CMV infection, was indicated by public TCR beta signatures. The study's findings and limits: HLA-C-restricted CMV clonotypes gave the most frequent clonotype in two of eight donors. Public TCR beta family frequency separated CMV-and-HLA carriers, including in an independent cohort.

To note about this clonotype: Its cognate antigen is unknown. This may arise from a read error, as a much more abundant clone is one base away.

CDR1 is SGHVS and CDR2 is FQNEAQ in the germline V gene. CDR3 length: 13 residues. TCRdb recomputed calls from the reads with MiXCR, one row per CDR3 protein. Of nearly 700,000 distinct CDR3 sequences listed, roughly 36% were seen once; the top ten hold roughly 18%. The sequence came from a human donor in good health (CMV status not recorded). Some clones in this sample may be carry-over from other donors' samples. Sequenced here: cultured PBMCs, sampled from culture after CMV antigen stimulation. This rearrangement joins TRBV7-8 to TRBJ1-2; D remains unclear. The DNA of the CDR3 is TGTGCCCGCAGCTTCGACCTAGAACGTGGCTACACCTTC. Translated, it gives CARSFDLERGYTF.